This TCR beta chain was documented in a study of blood T cells in healthy people across ages (dated by TCRdb to between 2014 and 2016). In the study overall: In model experiments, template switching captured roughly one uniquely barcoded TCR beta cDNA molecule for every two T cells. To track age-related changes in TCR beta repertoire diversity, the study relied on deep sequencing normalized with unique cDNA molecular identifiers. To avoid experimental bias, donors of different ages were distributed randomly across sequencing lanes. The donors were split into four age groups: young (average about 16 years), middle-aged (roughly 39), aged (more than 55) and long-lived (about 74). The study analyzed two additional independent replicas of 1 million unique cDNA reads from the same blood draw for two donors, one aged 18 to 30 and one aged 80 or older. Study-wide conclusions, independent of this receptor: There was a strong correlation between observed TCR beta diversity and the percentage of naive T cells measured by flow cytometry. Conclusive comparison of naive and antigen-experienced compartments was prevented by the profiling of bulk unsorted PBMCs. The long-lived group showed more naive CD4+ T cells, fewer expanded clones and increased TCR diversity than the aged group, suggesting age selection. Estimates of total diversity based on one million sequenced T cells were considered lower bounds and underestimates. As age increased, observed TCR beta diversity per million T cells dropped in a roughly linear way, and a significant reduction was already evident by age roughly 36. Because the CMV infection status of the donors was unknown, age-related changes in expanded clonotypes may potentially have been confounded.

Library creation used 5' RACE. Sequencing instrument: Illumina HiSeq 2500. The second PCR ran for about 7 to 11 cycles and used a J-beta primer mix along with a sample-barcoded 5' primer. A unique molecular identifier was introduced onto each TCR beta cDNA molecule by a template-switch 5' adaptor carrying 12 random nucleotides. Each sample yielded at least 2.5 million CDR3-containing paired-end reads. First-strand cDNA synthesis was performed from all RNA using the Mint cDNA synthesis kit, with priming by a TRBC-specific oligonucleotide. Following uracil-DNA glycosylase treatment, a first 18-cycle PCR with universal primers M1SS and BC2_uni_R was performed on all cDNA. The study's own analysis went as follows. Each sample was normalized by randomly selecting 1 million high-quality reads, each carrying a distinct molecular identifier. Instead of being binned into consensus sequences, reads that shared molecular identifiers were thrown out. MiTCR, set to a Q25 quality threshold and the strictest error-elimination algorithm, was used for CDR3 identification, clonotype clustering and error correction. A nonparametric unseen species model using Euler transformation provided a lower-bound estimate of total TCR beta diversity. In-frame beta chains were kept once TCRdb had trimmed the public reads at Q25 with fastp and called clones with MiXCR. A single entry per CDR3 protein holds the most common genes and DNA from its merged rows. These V and J calls originate from TCRdb's pipeline instead of the authors' own analysis. The sample table lists approximately 1.5 million distinct CDR3 sequences, roughly 32% of them with a count of one. In total, the top ten clones hold roughly 10% of the sample.

The CDR3, from cysteine to phenylalanine, totals 13 residues. The sequence is cut down to CDR3 DNA, 39 bases in frame from base 1. Based on the germline V gene, the CDR1 and CDR2 sequences are SQVTM and ANQGSEA. Compared with germline, V lacks 3 bases and J lacks 8 bases; bases without a gene match: 6. Donors were about 36 systemically healthy Caucasian individuals from Russia aged roughly 6 to 95 years. Around 10 milliliters of peripheral blood were collected from each donor into EDTA-treated Vacutainer tubes. PBMCs were isolated by Ficoll-Paque density-gradient centrifugation, with at least 7 million obtained per sample. Total RNA, at least 6 micrograms per sample, was extracted from PBMCs with Trizol reagent. Naive CD45RAhigh/CD27high T cell percentages were measured by flow cytometry on a PBMC aliquot from every donor. This clonotype was seen a few times. Which antigen it targets is not known. No per-base quality is available; no much larger clone lies one base away.

Specimen: blood. This sequence originates from a woman aged 25-40 years in good health. The V and J segments used are TRBV29-1 and TRBJ2-3, with 9 junctional bases fitting TRBD2. The nucleotides are TGCAGCGTTGAGTATAGCGGGGGTGGTACGCAGTATTTT. It translates to CSVEYSGGGTQYF.